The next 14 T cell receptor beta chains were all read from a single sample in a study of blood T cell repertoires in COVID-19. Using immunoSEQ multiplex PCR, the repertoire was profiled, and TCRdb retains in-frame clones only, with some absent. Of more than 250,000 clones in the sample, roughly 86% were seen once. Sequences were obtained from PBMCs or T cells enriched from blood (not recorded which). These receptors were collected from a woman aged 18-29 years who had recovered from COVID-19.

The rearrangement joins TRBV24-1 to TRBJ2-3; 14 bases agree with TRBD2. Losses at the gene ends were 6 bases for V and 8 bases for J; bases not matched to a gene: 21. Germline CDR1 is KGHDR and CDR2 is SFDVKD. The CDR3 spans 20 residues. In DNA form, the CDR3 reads TGTGCCACCAGTTTACTAGGGATAACCGGGACTAGCGGGAGTAGGCGTACGCAGTATTTT. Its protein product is CATSLLGITGTSGSRRTQYF.

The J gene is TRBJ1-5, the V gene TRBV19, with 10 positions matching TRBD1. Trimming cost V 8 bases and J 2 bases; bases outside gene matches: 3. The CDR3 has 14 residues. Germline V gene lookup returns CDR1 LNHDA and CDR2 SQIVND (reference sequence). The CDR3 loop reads CASQGTGGNQPQHF. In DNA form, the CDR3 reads TGTGCCAGTCAGGGGACAGGGGGCAATCAGCCCCAGCATTTT.

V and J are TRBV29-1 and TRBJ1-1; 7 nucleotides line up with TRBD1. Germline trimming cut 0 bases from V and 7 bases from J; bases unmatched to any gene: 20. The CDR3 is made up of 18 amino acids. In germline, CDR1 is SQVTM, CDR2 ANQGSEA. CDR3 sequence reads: CSVEDWFGTGAGSYEAFF. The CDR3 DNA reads TGCAGCGTTGAAGATTGGTTCGGTACAGGGGCTGGGAGTTATGAAGCTTTCTTT.

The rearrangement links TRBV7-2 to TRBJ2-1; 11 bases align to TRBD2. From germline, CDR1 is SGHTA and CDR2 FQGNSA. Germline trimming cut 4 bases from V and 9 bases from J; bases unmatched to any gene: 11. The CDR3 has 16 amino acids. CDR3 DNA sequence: TGTGCCAGCAGCTCAGGGACTAGCGGCCGATCGGGTGAGCAGTTCTTC. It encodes CASSSGTSGRSGEQFF.

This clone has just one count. This CDR3 is CASRWTANTEAFF. The CDR3 nucleotides are TGTGCCAGCAGGTGGACAGCCAACACTGAAGCTTTCTTT. This chain joins TRBV12-3 or TRBV12-4 and TRBJ1-1, with D possibly being TRBD1 (6 bases). V lost 6 bases to trimming and J lost 2 bases, with 10 bases between them. CDR3 length: 13 residues.

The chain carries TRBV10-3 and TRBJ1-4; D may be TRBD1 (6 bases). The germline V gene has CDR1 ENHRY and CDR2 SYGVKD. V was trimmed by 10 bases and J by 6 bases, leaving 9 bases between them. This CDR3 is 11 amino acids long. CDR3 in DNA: TGTGCCACCCGACAGGATGAAAAACTGTTTTTT. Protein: CATRQDEKLFF.

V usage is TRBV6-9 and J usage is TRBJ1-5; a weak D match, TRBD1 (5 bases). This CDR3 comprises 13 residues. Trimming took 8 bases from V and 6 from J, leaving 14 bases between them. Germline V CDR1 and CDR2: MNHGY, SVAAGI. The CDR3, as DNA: TGTGCCAGCGCGGGGACGATTAGTCAGCCCCAGCATTTT. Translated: CASAGTISQPQHF.

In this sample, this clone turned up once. CDR3 in DNA: TGCAGTGCCACGGGACAGGGACTTGGTTTCTTT. This codes for CSATGQGLGFF. The chain couples TRBV20-1 to TRBJ1-1; 9 bases align to TRBD1. Germline CDR1 DFQATT, CDR2 SNEGSKA (reference sequence). The CDR3 sequence is 11 residues long. V dropped 6 bases and J dropped 13; count of bases not matched to a gene: 9.

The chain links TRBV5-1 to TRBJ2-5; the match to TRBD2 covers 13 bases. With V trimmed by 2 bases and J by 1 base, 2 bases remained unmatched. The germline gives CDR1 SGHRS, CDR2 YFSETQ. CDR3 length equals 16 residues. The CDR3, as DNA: TGCGCCAGCAGCTTAGGACTAGCGGGAGCCCAAGAGACCCAGTACTTC. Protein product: CASSLGLAGAQETQYF.

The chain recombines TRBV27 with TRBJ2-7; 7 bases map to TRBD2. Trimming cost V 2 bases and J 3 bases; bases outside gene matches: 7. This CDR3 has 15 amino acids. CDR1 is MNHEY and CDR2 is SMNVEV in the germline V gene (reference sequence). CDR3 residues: CASSLASGAYYEQYF. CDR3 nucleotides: TGTGCCAGCAGTTTAGCCAGCGGGGCCTACTACGAGCAGTACTTC.

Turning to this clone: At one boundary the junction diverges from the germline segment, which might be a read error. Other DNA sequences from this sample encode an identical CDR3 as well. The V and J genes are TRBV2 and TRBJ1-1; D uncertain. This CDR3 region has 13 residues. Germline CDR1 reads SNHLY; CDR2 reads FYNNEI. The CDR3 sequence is CASREDTYTEAFF. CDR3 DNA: TGTGCCAGCAGGGAAGACACCTACACTGAAGCTTTCTTT.

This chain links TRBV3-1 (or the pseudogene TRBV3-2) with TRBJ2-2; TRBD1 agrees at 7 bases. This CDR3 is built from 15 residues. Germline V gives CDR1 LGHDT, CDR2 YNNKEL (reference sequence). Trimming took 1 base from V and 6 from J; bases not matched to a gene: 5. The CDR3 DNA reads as TGTGCCAGCAGCCAAGTATACAGGGGTGCCGGGGAGCTGTTTTTT. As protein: CASSQVYRGAGELFF.

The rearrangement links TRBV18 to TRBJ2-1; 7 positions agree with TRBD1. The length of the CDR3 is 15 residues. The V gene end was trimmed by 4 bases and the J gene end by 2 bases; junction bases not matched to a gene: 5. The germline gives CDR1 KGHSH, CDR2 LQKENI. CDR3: CASSLATGAYNEQFF. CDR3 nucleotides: TGTGCCAGCTCACTGGCTACAGGGGCCTACAATGAGCAGTTCTTC. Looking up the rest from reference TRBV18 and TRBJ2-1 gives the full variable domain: NAGVMQNPRHLVRRRGQEARLRCSPMKGHSHVYWYRQLPEEGLKFMVYLQKENIIDESGMPKERFSAEFPKEGPSILRIQQVVRGDSAAYFCASSLATGAYNEQFFGPGTRLTVL.

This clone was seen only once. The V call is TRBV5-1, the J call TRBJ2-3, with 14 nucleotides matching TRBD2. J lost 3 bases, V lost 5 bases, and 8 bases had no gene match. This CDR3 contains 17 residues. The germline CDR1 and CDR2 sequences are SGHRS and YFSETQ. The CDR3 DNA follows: TGCGCCAGCAGTTTGCGACTAGCGGGAGGGATTACAGATACGCAGTATTTT. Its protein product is CASSLRLAGGITDTQYF.